The clone carrying this T cell receptor beta chain was seen many times. The CDR3 is 15 residues long. Trimming shortened V by 4 bases and J by 13 bases, and 23 bases separated the two germline ends. Germline V gene data show CDR1 as SNHLY and CDR2 as FYNNEI. From RNA transcripts, TCR beta CDR3 regions were amplified. Using the HTBI primer set, a first-round RT-PCR was run on the TCR CDR3. TCRdb reprocessed the multiplex PCR reads with MiXCR, giving one entry per CDR3 protein. This table has hundreds of thousands of distinct CDR3 sequences, over 11% appearing once. The source of the sample is a study of T cells in Graves' hyperthyroidism and ophthalmopathy.

This TCR was sampled from a woman aged 25 to 39 with Graves' hyperthyroidism. J is TRBJ2-1 and V is TRBV2; possibly TRBD2 for D (6 bases). The sequenced sample was blood. The CDR3 loop is CASSAAGPDMAPQFF. The CDR3 nucleotides read TGTGCCAGCAGTGCGGCGGGGCCGGATATGGCCCCCCAGTTCTTC.